The next 11 T cell receptor beta chains were all read from a single sample in a study of PD-L1 blockade in urothelial cancer. This sample's time point: pretreatment peripheral blood. Here immunoSEQ multiplex PCR was the method, and the copy in TCRdb shows in-frame clones only, minus some. The sample has 70,000 to 85,000 clones; about nine tenths are singletons. The sample consisted of PBMCs, taken around atezolizumab (anti-PD-L1) treatment. The receptors were sampled from a man in his 70s with urothelial cancer.

The rearrangement links TRBV29-1 to TRBJ1-2; D is unclear. The CDR3 runs to 12 residues. V was clipped by 0 bases and J by 8 bases, with 10 bases between them. Germline values: CDR1 SQVTM, CDR2 ANQGSEA. CDR3 region: CSVEDLRPGYTF. In nucleotides, the CDR3 is TGCAGCGTTGAAGATCTTCGTCCGGGCTACACCTTC.

This rearrangement joins TRBV5-4 to TRBJ2-2; 8 positions match TRBD2. Unmatched junction bases numbered 3, after V lost 1 base and J lost 4 bases. Germline V gives CDR1 SGHNT, CDR2 YYREEE (reference sequence). The CDR3 is made up of 15 amino acids. The CDR3: CASSLSGRSTGELFF. CDR3 coding DNA: TGTGCCAGCAGCTTGAGCGGGAGAAGCACCGGGGAGCTGTTTTTT.

The chain recombines TRBV7-3 with TRBJ2-1; TRBD2 matches 11 bases. Trimming removed 6 bases from V and 5 bases from J; junction bases left unmatched: 6. This CDR3 comprises 15 residues. CDR1 and CDR2 (germline): SGHTA, FQGTGA. The CDR3 DNA reads as TGTGCCAGCAGGCTAGCGGGAGGCCCCCACAATGAGCAGTTCTTC. Translating gives CASRLAGGPHNEQFF. The variable domain in full, with the rest retrieved from reference TRBV7-3 and TRBJ2-1, is GAGVSQTPSNKVTEKGKYVELRCDPISGHTALYWYRQSLGQGPEFLIYFQGTGAADDSGLPNDRFFAVRPEGSVSTLKIQRTERGDSAVYLCASRLAGGPHNEQFFGPGTRLTVL.

This chain uses TRBV2 with TRBJ2-7; 7 positions agree with TRBD1. V was clipped by 6 bases and J by 3 bases; unmatched bases: 20. The V gene's germline CDR1 is SNHLY and CDR2 FYNNEI. The CDR3 spans 18 residues. The CDR3 spells CASRHSDSLADRDYEQYF. The DNA of the CDR3 is TGTGCCAGCAGGCACTCTGACTCGCTCGCCGACAGGGACTACGAGCAGTACTTC.

The J gene is TRBJ2-5, the V gene TRBV10-3, with D tentatively TRBD2 (6 bases). CDR1 is ENHRY, CDR2 SYGVKD, per germline. This CDR3 comprises 13 residues. V lost 11 bases, J lost 5 bases, and 18 bases lay in between. CDR3 DNA: TGTGCCTCCCGGGAGAGGGTAGGGGAGACCCAGTACTTC. This codes for CASRERVGETQYF.

The V and J genes are TRBV28 and TRBJ2-2; 11 nucleotides line up with TRBD1. Germline CDR1 is MDHEN and CDR2 is SYDVKM. CDR3 size: 16 residues. The V and J ends lost 7 bases and 5 bases, in that order; junction bases with no gene match: 9. This CDR3 reads CASTLWGTGGTGELFF. CDR3 nucleotide sequence: TGTGCCAGCACCTTATGGGGGACAGGGGGGACCGGGGAGCTGTTTTTT.

This sequence joins TRBV7-7 and TRBJ2-5; 9 bases align to TRBD1. J lost 3 bases, V lost 4 bases, and 6 bases had no gene match. CDR1 SSHAT and CDR2 FNYEAQ come from the germline V gene (reference sequence). The CDR3 is 15 amino acids. As DNA, the CDR3 is TGTGCCAGCAGCTCGGGGGACAGGGCGGAAGAGACCCAGTACTTC. Translation: CASSSGDRAEETQYF.

A single count supports this clone. This sequence joins TRBV27 and TRBJ2-3, with 7 nucleotides matching TRBD2. Germline CDR1 and CDR2: MNHEY and SMNVEV (reference sequence). The CDR3 extends over 14 amino acids. After removal of 7 bases from V and 0 bases from J, the junction contained 4 bases not matched to a gene. Written as DNA, the CDR3 is TGTGCCAGCACCTCTAGCGGAAGCACAGATACGCAGTATTTT. Translation gives CASTSSGSTDTQYF.

The V call is TRBV6-5, the J call TRBJ2-1; possibly TRBD2 for D (6 bases). Germline loops: CDR1 MNHEY, CDR2 SVGAGI. The CDR3 is 15 amino acids. Trimming left V 5 bases short and J 7 bases short, with 18 bases between. The CDR3 nucleotides are TGTGCCAGCAGTAGTAAAACGCTAGCGATAAATGAGCAGTTCTTC. This translates into CASSSKTLAINEQFF.

This rearrangement joins TRBV2 to TRBJ2-3; 14 nucleotides line up with TRBD2. Germline loops: CDR1 SNHLY, CDR2 FYNNEI. Germline trimming cut 6 bases from V and 4 bases from J; bases unmatched to any gene: 6. The CDR3 contains 16 residues. CDR3 coding DNA: TGTGCCAGCAGGGGGACTAGCGGGAGTATCGCAGATACGCAGTATTTT. Encoded protein: CASRGTSGSIADTQYF.

The chain employs TRBV5-1 and TRBJ2-1, with TRBD2 identical over 9 bases. V shed 6 bases, J shed 5 bases, and the junction held 12 bases outside the gene matches. This CDR3 contains 16 residues. CDR1 is SGHRS and CDR2 is YFSETQ in the germline V gene. The CDR3 sequence: CASTGTSILVDNEQFF. CDR3 nucleotide sequence: TGCGCCAGCACCGGGACTAGCATTTTAGTAGACAATGAGCAGTTCTTC.